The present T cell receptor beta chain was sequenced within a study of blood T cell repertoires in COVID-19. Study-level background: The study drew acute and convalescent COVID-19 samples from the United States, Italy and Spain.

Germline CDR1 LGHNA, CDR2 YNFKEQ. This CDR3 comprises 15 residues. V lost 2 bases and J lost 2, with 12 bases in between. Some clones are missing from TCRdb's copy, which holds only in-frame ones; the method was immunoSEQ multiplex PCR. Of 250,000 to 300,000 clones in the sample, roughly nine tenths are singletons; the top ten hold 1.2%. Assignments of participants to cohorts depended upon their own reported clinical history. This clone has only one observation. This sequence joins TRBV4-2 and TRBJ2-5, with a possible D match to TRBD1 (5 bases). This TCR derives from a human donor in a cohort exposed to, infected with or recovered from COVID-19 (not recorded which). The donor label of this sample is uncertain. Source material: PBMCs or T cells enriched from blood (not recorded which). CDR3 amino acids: CASSQRGGVQETQYF. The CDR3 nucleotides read TGTGCCAGCAGCCAAAGGGGTGGAGTTCAAGAGACCCAGTACTTC.